This TCR beta chain was obtained from a study of control samples from healthy donors and cancer patients. Sequencing used immunoSEQ multiplex PCR; TCRdb keeps in-frame clones, though not all of them. This sample has about 54,000 clones, with around 95% found just once. Germline V gene sequence: CDR1 SGHNT, CDR2 YYREEE (reference sequence). The germline V and J ends were trimmed by 4 bases and 7 bases, with 21 bases remaining between them. The CDR3 length is 15 residues. The V and J genes are TRBV5-4 and TRBJ2-7; D gene unclear. Sequenced input: blood. The TCR was taken from a young woman in good health. This CDR3 is CASSPSGDLSREQYF. DNA of the CDR3: TGTGCCAGCAGCCCCTCCGGTGATTTGAGCAGAGAGCAGTACTTC.